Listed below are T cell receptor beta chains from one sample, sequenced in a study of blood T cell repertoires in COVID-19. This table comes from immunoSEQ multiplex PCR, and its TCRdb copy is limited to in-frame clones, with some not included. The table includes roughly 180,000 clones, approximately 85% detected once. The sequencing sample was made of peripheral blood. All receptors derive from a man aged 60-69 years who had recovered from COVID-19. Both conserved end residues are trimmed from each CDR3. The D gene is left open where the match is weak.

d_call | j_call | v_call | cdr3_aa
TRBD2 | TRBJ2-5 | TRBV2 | ARRLAGGETQY
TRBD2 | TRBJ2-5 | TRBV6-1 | ASSGGGRRADQETQY
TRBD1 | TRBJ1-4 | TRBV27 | ASRQGQLGKLF
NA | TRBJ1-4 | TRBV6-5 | ASSSGEINEKLF
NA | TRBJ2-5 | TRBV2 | ASSDRGETQY
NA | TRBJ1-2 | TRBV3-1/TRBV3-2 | ASSPQTGPYGYT
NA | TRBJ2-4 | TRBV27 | ASSSTVAKNIQY
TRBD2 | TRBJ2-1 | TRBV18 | ASSPNPLAGGLSYNEQF
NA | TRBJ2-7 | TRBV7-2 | ASSFAGGTYEQY
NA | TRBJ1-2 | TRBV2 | ASSDQGDGYT
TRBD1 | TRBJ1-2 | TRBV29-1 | SVDVGTGNKAFGYT
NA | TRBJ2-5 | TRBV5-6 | ASSLGPGLDQETQY
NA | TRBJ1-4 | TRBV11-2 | ASSSKGIRDEKLF
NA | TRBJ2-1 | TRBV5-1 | ASSLGGLIYNEQF
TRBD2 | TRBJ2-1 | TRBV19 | ASRWRGGPEQF
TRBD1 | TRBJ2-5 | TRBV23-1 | ASSQTLEDTQGEETQY
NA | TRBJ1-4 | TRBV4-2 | ASSQETDRGEKLF
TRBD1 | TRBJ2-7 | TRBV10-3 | AISEGQGYEQY
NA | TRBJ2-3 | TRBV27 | ASRIFGTISTDTQY
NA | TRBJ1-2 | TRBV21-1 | ASSSRTGNGYT
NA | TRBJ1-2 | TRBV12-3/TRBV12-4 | ASSPLQGYGYT
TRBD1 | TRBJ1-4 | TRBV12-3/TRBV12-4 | ASSFRDREKLF
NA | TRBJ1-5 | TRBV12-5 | ASGSTGGVQPQH
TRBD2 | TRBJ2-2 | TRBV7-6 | ASSFATSANTGELF
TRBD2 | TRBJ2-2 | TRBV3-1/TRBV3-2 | ASNPGGGRGTGELF
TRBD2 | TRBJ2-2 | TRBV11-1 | ASRGGITGELF
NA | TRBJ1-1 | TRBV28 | ASSLSTGVNTEAF
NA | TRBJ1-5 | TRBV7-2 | ASSLEGRYSNQPQH
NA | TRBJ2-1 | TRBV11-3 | ASSPEGGFGVNEQF
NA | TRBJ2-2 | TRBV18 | ASSPARTQNTGELF
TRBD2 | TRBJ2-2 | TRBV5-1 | ASSLTPNSLAGNGELF
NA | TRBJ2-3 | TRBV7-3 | ASSSQMGGDTQY
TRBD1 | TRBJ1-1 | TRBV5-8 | ASSPRTGNTEAF
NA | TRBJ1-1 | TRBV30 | AWTPISVGLSNTEAF
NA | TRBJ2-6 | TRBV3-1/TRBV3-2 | ASSQEWGAGANVLT
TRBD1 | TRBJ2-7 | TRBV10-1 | ASRGVRDSYEQY